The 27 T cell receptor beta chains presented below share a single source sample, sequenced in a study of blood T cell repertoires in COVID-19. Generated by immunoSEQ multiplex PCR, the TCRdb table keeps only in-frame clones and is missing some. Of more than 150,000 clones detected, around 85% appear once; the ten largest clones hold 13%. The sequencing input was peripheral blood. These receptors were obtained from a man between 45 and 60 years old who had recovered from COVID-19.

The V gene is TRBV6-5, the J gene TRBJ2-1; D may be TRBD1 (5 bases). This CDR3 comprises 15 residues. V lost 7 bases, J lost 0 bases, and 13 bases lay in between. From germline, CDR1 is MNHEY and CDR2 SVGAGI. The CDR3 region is CASTPTGRSYNEQFF. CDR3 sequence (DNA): TGTGCCAGCACCCCAACAGGTCGCTCCTACAATGAGCAGTTCTTC.

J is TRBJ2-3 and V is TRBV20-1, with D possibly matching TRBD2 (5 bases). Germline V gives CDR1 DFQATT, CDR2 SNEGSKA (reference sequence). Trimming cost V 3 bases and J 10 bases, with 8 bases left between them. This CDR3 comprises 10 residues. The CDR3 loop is CSASLASQYF. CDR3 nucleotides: TGCAGTGCTAGTTTAGCGTCGCAGTATTTT.

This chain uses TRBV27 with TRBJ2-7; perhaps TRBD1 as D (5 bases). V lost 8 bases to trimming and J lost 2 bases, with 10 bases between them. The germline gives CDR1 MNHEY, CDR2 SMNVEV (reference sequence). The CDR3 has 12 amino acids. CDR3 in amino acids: CASRTNTYEQYF. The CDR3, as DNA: TGTGCCAGCCGGACAAATACCTACGAGCAGTACTTC.

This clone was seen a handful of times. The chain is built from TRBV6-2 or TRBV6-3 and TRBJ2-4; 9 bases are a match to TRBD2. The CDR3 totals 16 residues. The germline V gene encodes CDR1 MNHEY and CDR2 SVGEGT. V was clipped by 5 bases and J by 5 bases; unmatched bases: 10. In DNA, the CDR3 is TGTGCCAGCAGTCAGACGGGGACTAGCCGCGAAAACATTCAGTACTTC. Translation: CASSQTGTSRENIQYF.

CDR3 sequence reads: CASSLNGREEEKFF. The CDR3 coding sequence is TGTGCCAGCAGCTTAAACGGGCGGGAGGAAGAGAAGTTCTTC. V usage is TRBV7-3 and J usage is TRBJ2-1, with 8 bases fitting TRBD2. The CDR3 is 14 amino acids. Germline loops: CDR1 SGHTA, CDR2 FQGTGA. The V segment lost 1 base and the J segment 14 bases; nucleotides outside the gene matches: 10.

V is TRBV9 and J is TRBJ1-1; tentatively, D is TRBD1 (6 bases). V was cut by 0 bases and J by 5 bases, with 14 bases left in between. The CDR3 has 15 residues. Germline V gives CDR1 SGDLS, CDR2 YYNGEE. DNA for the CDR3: TGTGCCAGCAGCGTAGATGACAGGAGTTGGACTGAAGCTTTCTTT. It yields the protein CASSVDDRSWTEAFF.

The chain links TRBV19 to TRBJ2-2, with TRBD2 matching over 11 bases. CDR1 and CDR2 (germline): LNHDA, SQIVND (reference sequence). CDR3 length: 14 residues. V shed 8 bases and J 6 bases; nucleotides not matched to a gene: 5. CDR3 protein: CASSGTSGSGELFF. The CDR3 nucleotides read TGTGCCAGTTCCGGGACTAGCGGCTCCGGGGAGCTGTTTTTT.

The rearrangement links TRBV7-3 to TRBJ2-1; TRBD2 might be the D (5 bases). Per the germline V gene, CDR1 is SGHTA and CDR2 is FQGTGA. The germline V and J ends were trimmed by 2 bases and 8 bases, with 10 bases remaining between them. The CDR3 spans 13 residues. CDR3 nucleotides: TGTGCCAGCAGCTTATTAGCGAACGATGAGCAGTTCTTC. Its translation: CASSLLANDEQFF.

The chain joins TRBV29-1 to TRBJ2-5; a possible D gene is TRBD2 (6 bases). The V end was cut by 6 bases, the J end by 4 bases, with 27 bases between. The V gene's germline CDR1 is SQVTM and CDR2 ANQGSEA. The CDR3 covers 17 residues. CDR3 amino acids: CSVRADPRESFVETQYF. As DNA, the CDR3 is TGCAGCGTGCGGGCCGACCCCCGGGAGAGTTTTGTAGAGACCCAGTACTTC.

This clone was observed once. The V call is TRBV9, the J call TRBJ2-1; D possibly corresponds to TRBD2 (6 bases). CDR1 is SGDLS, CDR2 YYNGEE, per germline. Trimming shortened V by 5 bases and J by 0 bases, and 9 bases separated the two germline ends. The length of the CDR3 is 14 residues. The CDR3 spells CASSLASSYNEQFF. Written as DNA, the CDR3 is TGTGCCAGCAGTCTAGCGAGCTCCTACAATGAGCAGTTCTTC.

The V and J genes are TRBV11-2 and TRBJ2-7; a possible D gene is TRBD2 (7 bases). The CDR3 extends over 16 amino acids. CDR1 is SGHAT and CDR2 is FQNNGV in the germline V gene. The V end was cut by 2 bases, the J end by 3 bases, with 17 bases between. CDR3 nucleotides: TGTGCCAGCAGCTTACGGGGGGCTAGCGCCTACTACGAGCAGTACTTC. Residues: CASSLRGASAYYEQYF.

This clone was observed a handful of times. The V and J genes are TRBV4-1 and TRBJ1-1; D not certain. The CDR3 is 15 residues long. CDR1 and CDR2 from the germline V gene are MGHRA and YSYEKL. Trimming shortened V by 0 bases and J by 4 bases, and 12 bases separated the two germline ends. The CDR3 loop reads CASSQDTASGTEAFF. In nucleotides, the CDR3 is TGCGCCAGCAGCCAAGATACTGCCTCGGGCACTGAAGCTTTCTTT.

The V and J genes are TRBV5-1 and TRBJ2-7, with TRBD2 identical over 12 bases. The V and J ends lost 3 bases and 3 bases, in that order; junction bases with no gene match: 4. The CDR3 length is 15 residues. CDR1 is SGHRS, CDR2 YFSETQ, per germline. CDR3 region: CASSWTSGTVYEQYF. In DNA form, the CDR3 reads TGCGCCAGCAGCTGGACTAGCGGGACCGTCTACGAGCAGTACTTC.

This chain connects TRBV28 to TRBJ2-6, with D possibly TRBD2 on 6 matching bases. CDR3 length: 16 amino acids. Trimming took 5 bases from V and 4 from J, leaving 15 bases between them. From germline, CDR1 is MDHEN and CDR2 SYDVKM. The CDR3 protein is CASSPTEGSGANVLTF. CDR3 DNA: TGTGCCAGCAGTCCCACGGAGGGGAGCGGGGCCAACGTCCTGACTTTC.

The CDR3 here is CASSYEFQGIGEKLFF. CDR3 nucleotides: TGTGCCAGCAGTTATGAATTTCAGGGGATAGGTGAAAAACTGTTTTTT. This chain joins TRBV6-5 and TRBJ1-4, with D possibly being TRBD1 (6 bases). V was trimmed by 3 bases and J by 7 bases, leaving 18 bases between them. The length of the CDR3 is 16 residues. The germline V gene has CDR1 MNHEY and CDR2 SVGAGI.

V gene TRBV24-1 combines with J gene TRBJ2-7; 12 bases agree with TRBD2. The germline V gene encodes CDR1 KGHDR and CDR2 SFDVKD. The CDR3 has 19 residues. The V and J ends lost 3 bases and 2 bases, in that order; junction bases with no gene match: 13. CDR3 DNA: TGTGCCACCAGTGATGGGGAGAGGCTAGCGGGAGGGTCTCCCTACGAGCAGTACTTC. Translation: CATSDGERLAGGSPYEQYF.

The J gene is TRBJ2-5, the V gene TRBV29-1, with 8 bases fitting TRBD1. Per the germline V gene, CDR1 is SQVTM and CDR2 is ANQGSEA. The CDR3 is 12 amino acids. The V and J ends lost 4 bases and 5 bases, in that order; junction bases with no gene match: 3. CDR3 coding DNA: TGCAGCGTTGGACAGGGGACCGAGACCCAGTACTTC. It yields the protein CSVGQGTETQYF.

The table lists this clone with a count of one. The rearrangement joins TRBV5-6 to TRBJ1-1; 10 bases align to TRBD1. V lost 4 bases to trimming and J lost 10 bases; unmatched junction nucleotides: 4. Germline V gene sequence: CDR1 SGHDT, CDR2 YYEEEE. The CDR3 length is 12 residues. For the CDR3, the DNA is TGTGCCAGCAGCCGCGGACAGGGGGTAGCTTTCTTT. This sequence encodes CASSRGQGVAFF.

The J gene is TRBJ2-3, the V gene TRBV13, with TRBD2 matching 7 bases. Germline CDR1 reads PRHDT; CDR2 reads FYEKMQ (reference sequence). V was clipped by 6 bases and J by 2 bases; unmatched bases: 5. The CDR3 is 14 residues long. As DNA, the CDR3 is TGTGCCAGCAGACGAGGGACTACCACAGATACGCAGTATTTT. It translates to CASRRGTTTDTQYF. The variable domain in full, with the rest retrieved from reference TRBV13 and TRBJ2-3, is AAGVIQSPRHLIKEKRETATLKCYPIPRHDTVYWYQQGPGQDPQFLISFYEKMQSDKGSIPDRFSAQQFSDYHSELNMSSLELGDSALYFCASRRGTTTDTQYFGPGTRLTVL.

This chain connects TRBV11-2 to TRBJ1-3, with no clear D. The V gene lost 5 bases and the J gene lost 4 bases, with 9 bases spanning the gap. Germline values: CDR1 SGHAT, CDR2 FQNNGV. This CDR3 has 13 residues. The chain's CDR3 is CASSLSRGNTIYF. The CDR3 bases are TGTGCCAGCAGCCTTTCCAGAGGAAACACCATATATTTT.

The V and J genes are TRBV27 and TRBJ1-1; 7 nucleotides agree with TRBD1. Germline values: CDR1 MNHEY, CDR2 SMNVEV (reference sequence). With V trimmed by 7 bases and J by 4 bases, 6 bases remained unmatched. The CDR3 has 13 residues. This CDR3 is CASNPRQGTEAFF. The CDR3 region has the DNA TGTGCCAGCAACCCACGACAGGGCACTGAAGCTTTCTTT.

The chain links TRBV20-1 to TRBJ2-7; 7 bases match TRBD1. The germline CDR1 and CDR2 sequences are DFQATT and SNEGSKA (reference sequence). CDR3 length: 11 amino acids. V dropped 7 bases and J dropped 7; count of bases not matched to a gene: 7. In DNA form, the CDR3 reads TGCAGTGGACAGGGAGAGGGTGAGCAGTACTTC. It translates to CSGQGEGEQYF.

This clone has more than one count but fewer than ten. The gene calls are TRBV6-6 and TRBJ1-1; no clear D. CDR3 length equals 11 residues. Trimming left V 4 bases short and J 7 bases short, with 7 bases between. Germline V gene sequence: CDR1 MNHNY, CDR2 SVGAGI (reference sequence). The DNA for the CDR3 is TGTGCCAGCAGTTCCCTTCTTGAAGCTTTCTTT. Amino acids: CASSSLLEAFF.

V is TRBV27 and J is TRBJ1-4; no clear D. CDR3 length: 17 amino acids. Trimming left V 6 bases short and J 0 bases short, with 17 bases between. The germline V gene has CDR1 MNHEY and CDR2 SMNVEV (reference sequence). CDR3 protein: CASRLTVTSATNEKLFF. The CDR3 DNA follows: TGTGCCAGCAGGCTTACCGTAACCAGTGCAACTAATGAAAAACTGTTTTTT.

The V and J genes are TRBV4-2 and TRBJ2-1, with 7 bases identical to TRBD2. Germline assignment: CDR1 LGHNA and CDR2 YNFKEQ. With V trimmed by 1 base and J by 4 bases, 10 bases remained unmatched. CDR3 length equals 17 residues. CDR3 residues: CASSQVFGLAEYNEQFF. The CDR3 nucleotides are TGTGCCAGCAGCCAAGTATTCGGGCTAGCGGAATACAATGAGCAGTTCTTC.

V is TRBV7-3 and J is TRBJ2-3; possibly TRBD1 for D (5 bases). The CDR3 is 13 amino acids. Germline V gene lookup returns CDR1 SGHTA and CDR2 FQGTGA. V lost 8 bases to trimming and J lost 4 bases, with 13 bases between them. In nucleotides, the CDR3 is TGTGCCAGCTCTAACCAAGGGGCAGATACGCAGTATTTT. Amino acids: CASSNQGADTQYF.

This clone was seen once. The DNA for the CDR3 is TGTGCCAGTAGAAGGGGCCAGGTCGGGAACACTGAAGCTTTCTTT. Translating it yields CASRRGQVGNTEAFF. The J gene is TRBJ1-1, the V gene TRBV19, with D possibly TRBD1 on 5 matching bases. The length of the CDR3 is 15 residues. Trimming stripped 6 bases from V and 1 base from J, with 15 bases between. The germline CDR1 and CDR2 sequences are LNHDA and SQIVND (reference sequence).